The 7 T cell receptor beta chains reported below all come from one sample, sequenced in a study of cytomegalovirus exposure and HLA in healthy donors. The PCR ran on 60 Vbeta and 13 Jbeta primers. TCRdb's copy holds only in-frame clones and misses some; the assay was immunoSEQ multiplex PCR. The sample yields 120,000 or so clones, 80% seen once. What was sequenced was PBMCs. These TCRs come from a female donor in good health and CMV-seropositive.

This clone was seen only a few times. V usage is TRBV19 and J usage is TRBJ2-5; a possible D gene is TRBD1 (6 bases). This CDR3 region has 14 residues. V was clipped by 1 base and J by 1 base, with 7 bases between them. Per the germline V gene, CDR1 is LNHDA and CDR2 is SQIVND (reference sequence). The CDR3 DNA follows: TGTGCCAGTAGTATAGGGACAGCCCAAGAGACCCAGTACTTC. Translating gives CASSIGTAQETQYF.

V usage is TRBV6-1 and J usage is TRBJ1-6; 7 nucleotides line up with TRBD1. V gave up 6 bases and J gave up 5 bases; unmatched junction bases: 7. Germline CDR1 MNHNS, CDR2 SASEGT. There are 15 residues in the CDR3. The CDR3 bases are TGTGCCAGCAGCGCGGACAGGCCTGATAATTCACCCCTCCACTTT. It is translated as CASSADRPDNSPLHF.

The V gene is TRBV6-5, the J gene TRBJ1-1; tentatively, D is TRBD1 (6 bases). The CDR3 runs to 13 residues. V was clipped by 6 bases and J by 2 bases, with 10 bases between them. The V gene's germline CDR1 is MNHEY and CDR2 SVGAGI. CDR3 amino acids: CASRQTGNTEAFF. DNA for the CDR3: TGTGCCAGCAGACAGACAGGTAACACTGAAGCTTTCTTT.

This CDR3 is CASSVEGLATETQYF. The CDR3 DNA reads TGTGCCAGCAGCGTAGAGGGTCTAGCCACGGAGACCCAGTACTTC. The rearrangement uses TRBV9 and TRBJ2-5, with a possible D match to TRBD2 (5 bases). The CDR3 runs to 15 residues. Deletions cut 0 bases from V and 5 bases from J, with 14 bases between. Germline CDR1 is SGDLS and CDR2 is YYNGEE.

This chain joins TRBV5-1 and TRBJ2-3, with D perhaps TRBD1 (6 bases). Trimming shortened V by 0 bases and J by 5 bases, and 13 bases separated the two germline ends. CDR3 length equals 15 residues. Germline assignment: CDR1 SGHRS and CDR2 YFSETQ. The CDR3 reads CASSLEAGVGDTQYF. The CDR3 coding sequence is TGCGCCAGCAGCTTGGAGGCAGGGGTGGGAGATACGCAGTATTTT.

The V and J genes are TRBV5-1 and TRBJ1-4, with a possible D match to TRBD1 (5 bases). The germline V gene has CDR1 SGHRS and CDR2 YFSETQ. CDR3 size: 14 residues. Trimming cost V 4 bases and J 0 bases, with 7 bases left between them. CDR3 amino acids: CASSATATNEKLFF. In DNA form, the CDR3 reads TGCGCCAGCAGCGCGACAGCAACTAATGAAAAACTGTTTTTT.

Written as DNA, the CDR3 is TGCGCCAGCAGCTCCCCAGGTGCAGATACGCAGTATTTT. This codes for CASSSPGADTQYF. V and J are TRBV5-1 and TRBJ2-3; D call uncertain. This CDR3 region has 13 residues. V was trimmed by 3 bases and J by 4 bases, leaving 9 bases between them. The germline gives CDR1 SGHRS, CDR2 YFSETQ.